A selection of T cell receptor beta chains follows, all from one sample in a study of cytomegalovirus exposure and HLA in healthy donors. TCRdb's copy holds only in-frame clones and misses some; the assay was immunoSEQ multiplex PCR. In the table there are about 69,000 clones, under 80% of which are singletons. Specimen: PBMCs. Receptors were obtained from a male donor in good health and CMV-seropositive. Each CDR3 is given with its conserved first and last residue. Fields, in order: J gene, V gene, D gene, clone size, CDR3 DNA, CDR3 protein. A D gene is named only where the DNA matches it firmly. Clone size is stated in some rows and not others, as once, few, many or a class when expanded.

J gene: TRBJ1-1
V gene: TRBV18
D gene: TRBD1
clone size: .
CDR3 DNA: TGTGCCAGCTCAGGGGACAGGGGGATGAGGACTGAAGCTTTCTTT
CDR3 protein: CASSGDRGMRTEAFF

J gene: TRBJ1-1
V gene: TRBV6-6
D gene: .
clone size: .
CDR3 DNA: TGTGCCAGCAGTCCTGGGTGGGGGGGTAACACTGAAGCTTTCTTT
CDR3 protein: CASSPGWGGNTEAFF

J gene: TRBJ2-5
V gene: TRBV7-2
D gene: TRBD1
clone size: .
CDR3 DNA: TGTGCCAGCAGCCCGGGACAGGGCTTGGGACGTGTAAAGTACTTC
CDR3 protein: CASSPGQGLGRVKYF

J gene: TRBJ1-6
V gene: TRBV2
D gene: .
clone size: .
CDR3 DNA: TGTGCCAGCTCCACAGGACGCTCCTATAATTCACCCCTCCACTTT
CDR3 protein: CASSTGRSYNSPLHF

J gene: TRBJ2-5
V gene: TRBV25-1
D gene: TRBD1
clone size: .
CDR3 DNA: TGTGCCAGCAGCTTGGGACAGGGAACGAGGCAAGAGACCCAGTACTTC
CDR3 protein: CASSLGQGTRQETQYF

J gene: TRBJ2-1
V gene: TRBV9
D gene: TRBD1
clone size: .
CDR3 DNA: TGTGCCAGCAGCGTCCCCGGACAGGGCAATGAGCAGTTCTTC
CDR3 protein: CASSVPGQGNEQFF

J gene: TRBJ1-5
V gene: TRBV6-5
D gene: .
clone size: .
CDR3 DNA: TGTGCCAGCAGCAGAGGCGGAAATCAGCCCCAGCATTTT
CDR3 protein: CASSRGGNQPQHF

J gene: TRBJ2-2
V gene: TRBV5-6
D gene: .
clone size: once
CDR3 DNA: TGTGCCAGCAGCTTGTACGAGATCGGCACCGGGGAGCTGTTTTTT
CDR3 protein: CASSLYEIGTGELFF

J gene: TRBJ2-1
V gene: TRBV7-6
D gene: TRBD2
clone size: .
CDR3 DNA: TGTGCCAGCAGCCCTACCGGTAGCGGGGGCTATGAGCAGTTCTTC
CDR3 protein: CASSPTGSGGYEQFF

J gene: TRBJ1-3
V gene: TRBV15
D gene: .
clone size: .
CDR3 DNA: TGTGCCACCAGCAGAGATCGGCGAGGAAACTCTGGAAACACCATATATTTT
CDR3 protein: CATSRDRRGNSGNTIYF

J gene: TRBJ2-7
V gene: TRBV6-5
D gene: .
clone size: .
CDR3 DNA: TGTGCCAGCAGGGAGGGAAGCTCCTACGAGCAGTACTTC
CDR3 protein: CASREGSSYEQYF

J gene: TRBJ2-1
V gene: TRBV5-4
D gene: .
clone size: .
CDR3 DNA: TGTGCCAGCAGCTTGGATAGTGGTTACAGGGTGGTCAATGAGCAGTTCTTC
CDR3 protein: CASSLDSGYRVVNEQFF

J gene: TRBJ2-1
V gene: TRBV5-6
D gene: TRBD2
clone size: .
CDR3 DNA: TGTGCCAGCAGCAAAGGGACTAGCGGGTGGAATGAGCAGTTCTTC
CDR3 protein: CASSKGTSGWNEQFF

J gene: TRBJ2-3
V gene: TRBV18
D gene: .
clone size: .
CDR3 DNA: TGTGCCAGCTCCGGGGGTCCAGATACGCAGTATTTT
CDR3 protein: CASSGGPDTQYF

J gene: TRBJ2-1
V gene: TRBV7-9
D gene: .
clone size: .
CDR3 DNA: TGTGCCAGCAGCTCCGGGGTGAATGAGCAGTTCTTC
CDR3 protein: CASSSGVNEQFF

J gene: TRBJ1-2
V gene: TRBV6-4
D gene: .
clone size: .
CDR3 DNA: TGTGCCAGCAGTGACTCTTTCAGGCAGGCTAACTATGGCTACACCTTC
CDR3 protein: CASSDSFRQANYGYTF

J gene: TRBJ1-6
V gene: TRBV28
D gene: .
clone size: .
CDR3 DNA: TGTGCCAGCAGAGGTTCTCGGGGTTCACCCCTCCACTTT
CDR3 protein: CASRGSRGSPLHF

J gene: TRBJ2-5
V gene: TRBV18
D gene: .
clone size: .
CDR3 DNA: TGTGCCAGCTCACCAAACCTCGGGGAGACCCAGTACTTC
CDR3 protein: CASSPNLGETQYF

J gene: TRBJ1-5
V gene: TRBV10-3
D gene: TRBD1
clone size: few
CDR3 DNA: TGTGCCACACAATCCGGGACAGGGGAACAGCCCCAGCATTTT
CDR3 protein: CATQSGTGEQPQHF

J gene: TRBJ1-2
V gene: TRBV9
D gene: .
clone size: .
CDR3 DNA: TGTGCCAGCAGCACCCAAGGGGGAGGGCTTTCGGGCTACACCTTC
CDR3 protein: CASSTQGGGLSGYTF

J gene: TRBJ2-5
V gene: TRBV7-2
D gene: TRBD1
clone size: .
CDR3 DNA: TGTGCCAGCAGCTCCAGGACAGGCTTAGTAGAGACCCAGTACTTC
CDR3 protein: CASSSRTGLVETQYF

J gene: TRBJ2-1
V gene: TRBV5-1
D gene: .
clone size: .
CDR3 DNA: TGCGCCAGCAGCTTGGTAGGGACCCGCGGGGATGAGCAGTTCTTC
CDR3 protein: CASSLVGTRGDEQFF

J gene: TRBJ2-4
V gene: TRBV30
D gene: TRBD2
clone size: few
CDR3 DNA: TGTGCCTGGAGTGTAAAAGGCTCCGGGACTTCGAAGCGGGGCATTCAGTACTTC
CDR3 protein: CAWSVKGSGTSKRGIQYF

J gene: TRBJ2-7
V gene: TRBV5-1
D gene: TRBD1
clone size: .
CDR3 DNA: TGCGCCAGCAGCTTGGAGGGGGCCGAGCAGTACTTC
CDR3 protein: CASSLEGAEQYF

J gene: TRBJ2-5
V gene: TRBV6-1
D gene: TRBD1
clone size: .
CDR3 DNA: TGTGCCAGCAGGAGGGGGACAGTCGAGACCCAGTACTTC
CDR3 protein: CASRRGTVETQYF

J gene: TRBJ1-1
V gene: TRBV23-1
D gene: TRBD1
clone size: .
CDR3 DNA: TGCGCCAGCAGTCAATCCCCCATGACAGGGTTTAACACTGAAGCTTTCTTT
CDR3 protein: CASSQSPMTGFNTEAFF

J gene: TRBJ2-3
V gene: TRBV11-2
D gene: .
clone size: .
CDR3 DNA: TGTGCCAGCAGCTTACGCCCCCTCTCAGATAATCCTAGCACAGATACGCAGTATTTT
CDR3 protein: CASSLRPLSDNPSTDTQYF

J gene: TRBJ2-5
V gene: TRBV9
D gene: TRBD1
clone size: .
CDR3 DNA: TGTGCCAGCAGCGTAGAGGGGGCAGGAGAGACCCAGTACTTC
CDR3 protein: CASSVEGAGETQYF

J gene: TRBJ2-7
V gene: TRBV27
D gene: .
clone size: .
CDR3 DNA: TGTGCCAGTCGGACCAGCGGATCCTACGAGCAGTACTTC
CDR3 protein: CASRTSGSYEQYF

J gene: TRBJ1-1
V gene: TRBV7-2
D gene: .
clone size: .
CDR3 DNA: TGTGCCAGCAGCTTAGTCGCAGGGCCCACTGAAGCTTTCTTT
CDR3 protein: CASSLVAGPTEAFF

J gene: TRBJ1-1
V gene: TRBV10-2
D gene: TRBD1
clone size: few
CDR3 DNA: TGCGCCAGCAGGCACAGGGGAGAGAACACTGAAGCTTTCTTT
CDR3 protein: CASRHRGENTEAFF

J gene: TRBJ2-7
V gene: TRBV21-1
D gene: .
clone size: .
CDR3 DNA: TGTGCCAGCAGCAGGGGACGGGACAGCAGCTCCTACGAGCAGTACTTC
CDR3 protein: CASSRGRDSSSYEQYF

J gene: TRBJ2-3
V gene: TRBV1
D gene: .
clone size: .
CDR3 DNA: TGCACCAGCAGCCATCGTCGGCTAGCGGGGTTCACAGATACGCAGTATTTT
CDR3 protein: CTSSHRRLAGFTDTQYF

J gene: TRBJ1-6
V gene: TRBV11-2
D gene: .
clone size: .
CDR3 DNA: TGTGCCAGCAGCTCACCCCAGGCGGAGGCCTCCTATAATTCACCCCTCCACTTT
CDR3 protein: CASSSPQAEASYNSPLHF

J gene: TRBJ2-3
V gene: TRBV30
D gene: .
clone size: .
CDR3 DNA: TGTGCCTGGAGTCCCGGGGGTACGCAGTATTTT
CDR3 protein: CAWSPGGTQYF

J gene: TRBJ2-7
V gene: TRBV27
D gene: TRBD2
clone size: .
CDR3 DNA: TGTGCCAGCAGTTATAGCGGGAGTGAGGTGCACGAGCAGTACTTC
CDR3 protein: CASSYSGSEVHEQYF

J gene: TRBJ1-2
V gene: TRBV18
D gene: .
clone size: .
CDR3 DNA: TGTGCCAGCTCGCCTGGGGGCTGGGATGGCTACACCTTC
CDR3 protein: CASSPGGWDGYTF

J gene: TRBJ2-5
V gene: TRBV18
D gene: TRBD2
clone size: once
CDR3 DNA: TGTGCCAGCTCACCGAGTTCGCTAGCGGGCGGGACCCAGTACTTC
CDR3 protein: CASSPSSLAGGTQYF

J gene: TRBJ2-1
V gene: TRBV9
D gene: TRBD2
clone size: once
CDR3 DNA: TGTGCCAGCAGCGTAATGACTAGCGGTGAGCAGTTCTTC
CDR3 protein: CASSVMTSGEQFF

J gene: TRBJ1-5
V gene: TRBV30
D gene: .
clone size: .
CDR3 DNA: TGTGCCTGGAGTCTCGGGTTCCAACAGCCCCAGCATTTT
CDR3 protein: CAWSLGFQQPQHF

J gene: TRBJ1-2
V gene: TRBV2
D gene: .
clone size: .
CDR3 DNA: TGTGCCAGCTCCCCTAGTTTTGGGTATGGCTACACCTTC
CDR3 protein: CASSPSFGYGYTF

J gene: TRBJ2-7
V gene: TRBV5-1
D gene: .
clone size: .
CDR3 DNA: TGCGCCAGCAGCTTGGTTGGGCAGCCCTACGAGCAGTACTTC
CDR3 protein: CASSLVGQPYEQYF